The 20 T cell receptor beta chains in this list originate from one sample, sequenced in a study of T cell repertoires in cytomegalovirus infection. Each CDR3 protein is one row after TCRdb ran MiXCR on the reads. The sample records a few hundred thousand distinct CDR3 sequences, over 15% being singletons. Input material: CD8+ T cells from PBMCs. The receptors derive from a human donor in good health (CMV status not recorded). Some clones in this sample may be carry-over from other donors' samples.

In this sample, this clonotype turned up a few times. V usage is TRBV4-1 and J usage is TRBJ1-2; 7 bases match TRBD1. There are 13 residues in the CDR3. V lost 4 bases to trimming and J lost 4 bases; unmatched junction nucleotides: 3. The germline CDR1 and CDR2 sequences are MGHRA and YSYEKL. The DNA of the CDR3 is TGCGCCAGCAGCCCCCGGGACAGCTATGGCTACACCTTC. As protein: CASSPRDSYGYTF.

This clonotype showed up many times. The rearrangement joins TRBV7-2 to TRBJ1-4, with D possibly matching TRBD1 (5 bases). This CDR3 contains 16 residues. CDR1 SGHTA and CDR2 FQGNSA come from the germline V gene. Trimming pared 3 bases from V and 0 bases from J, leaving 11 bases between. The DNA for the CDR3 is TGTGCCAGCAGCTTTGGGGGATCCACAACTAATGAAAAACTGTTTTTT. Residues: CASSFGGSTTNEKLFF.

This clonotype has a handful of counts. The chain carries TRBV18 and TRBJ1-5, with TRBD1 as a possible D gene (5 bases). V was trimmed by 5 bases and J by 0 bases, leaving 14 bases between them. There are 16 residues in the CDR3. Germline V gene lookup returns CDR1 KGHSH and CDR2 LQKENI. CDR3: CASSGTGEYSNQPQHF. The CDR3 coding sequence is TGTGCCAGCTCAGGGACCGGAGAATATAGCAATCAGCCCCAGCATTTT.

This clonotype showed up many times. Compared with germline, one end of the junction differs, possibly owing to a read error. The V and J genes are TRBV7-6 and TRBJ1-1; TRBD1 matches 7 bases. CDR3 size: 17 residues. Germline V lookup: CDR1 SGHVS, CDR2 FNYEAQ. The CDR3 DNA follows: TGTGCCAGCAGTTTAGAGGTACAGGGGACCCTTCACACTGAAGCTTTCTTT. Translating it yields CASSLEVQGTLHTEAFF. Supplemented by reference TRBV7-6 and TRBJ1-1, the full variable domain reads GAGVSQSPRYKVTKRGQDVALRCDPISGHVSLYWYRQALGQGPEFLTYFNYEAQQDKSGLPNDRFSAERPEGSISTLTIQRTEQRDSAMYRCASSLEVQGTLHTEAFFGQGTRLTVV.

This clonotype was seen a handful of times. The chain combines TRBV2 with TRBJ1-2; D unclear. There are 14 residues in the CDR3. Between the trimmed V and J ends, which lost 6 bases and 3 bases, there was a span of 14 bases. Germline V gene sequence: CDR1 SNHLY, CDR2 FYNNEI. CDR3 coding DNA: TGTGCCAGCAGAATGCCTATCCGAGACTATGGCTACACCTTC. Translated, it gives CASRMPIRDYGYTF.

This clonotype was counted ten times or more. The chain employs TRBV10-3 and TRBJ1-2, with a possible D match to TRBD1 (5 bases). Trimming left V 11 bases short and J 4 bases short, with 14 bases between. The germline V gene has CDR1 ENHRY and CDR2 SYGVKD. CDR3 length: 12 residues. The chain's CDR3 is CAAFRDSYGYTF. CDR3 DNA sequence: TGTGCCGCCTTCCGCGACAGCTATGGCTACACCTTC.

The CDR3 loop is CASSHPATGGGTEAFF. The CDR3 DNA is TGTGCCAGCAGCCACCCAGCCACAGGGGGCGGCACTGAAGCTTTCTTT. V is TRBV4-2 and J is TRBJ1-1, with 9 bases fitting TRBD1. The germline gives CDR1 LGHNA, CDR2 YNFKEQ. CDR3 size: 16 residues. Trimming removed 3 bases from V and 4 bases from J; junction bases left unmatched: 9.

This clonotype has ten or more counts. This CDR3 reads CASSLDRASADTQYF. CDR3 DNA: TGTGCCAGCAGTTTGGACAGAGCTAGCGCAGATACGCAGTATTTT. The gene calls are TRBV28 and TRBJ2-3, with D perhaps being TRBD1 or TRBD2 (6 bases each). Germline V gene data show CDR1 as MDHEN and CDR2 as SYDVKM. The CDR3 has 15 amino acids. The germline V and J ends were trimmed by 3 bases and 4 bases, with 14 bases remaining between them.

This clonotype was observed a few times. The chain uses TRBV20-1 and TRBJ2-7; the D gene could be TRBD1 or TRBD2 (5 bases each). V lost 1 base to trimming and J lost 0 bases, with 7 bases between them. CDR1 and CDR2 from the germline V gene are DFQATT and SNEGSKA (reference sequence). The CDR3 is made up of 13 amino acids. CDR3 residues: CSARAGTSYEQYF. The CDR3 bases are TGCAGTGCTAGAGCCGGGACCTCCTACGAGCAGTACTTC.

This clonotype came up a few times. CDR3 sequence (DNA): TGTGCCAGCAGCCGACAGGGAGGGTACACCGGGGAGCTGTTTTTT. Translating gives CASSRQGGYTGELFF. The chain carries TRBV6-2 or TRBV6-3 and TRBJ2-2; the D call may be TRBD1 or TRBD2 (7 bases each). Germline V gene lookup returns CDR1 MNHEY and CDR2 SVGEGT. V dropped 6 bases and J dropped 3 bases, with 14 bases sitting between them. The CDR3 spans 15 residues.

Many counts were recorded for this clonotype. The chain has TRBV7-9 and TRBJ2-7; D gene uncertain. This CDR3 contains 14 residues. Trimming cost V 5 bases and J 2 bases, with 13 bases left between them. In germline, CDR1 is SEHNR, CDR2 FQNEAQ (reference sequence). CDR3 coding DNA: TGTGCCAGCAGCCCCCCAAGGGTTCCCTACGAGCAGTACTTC. As protein: CASSPPRVPYEQYF.

This clonotype was found a few times. V gene TRBV25-1 combines with J gene TRBJ2-5, with D possibly TRBD1 on 6 matching bases. CDR1 is MGHDK, CDR2 SYGVNS, per germline. The germline V and J ends were trimmed by 2 bases and 5 bases, with 15 bases remaining between them. The CDR3 consists of 15 residues. This CDR3 reads CASSERRRDKETQYF. CDR3 in DNA: TGTGCCAGCAGTGAAAGACGACGGGACAAGGAGACCCAGTACTTC.

The rearrangement uses TRBV2 and TRBJ1-4, with TRBD1 matching 11 bases. With V trimmed by 5 bases and J by 13 bases, 6 bases remained unmatched. This CDR3 is 13 amino acids long. CDR1 is SNHLY, CDR2 FYNNEI, per germline. CDR3 sequence: CASSPGQGEVLFF. CDR3 sequence (DNA): TGTGCCAGCAGTCCGGGACAGGGGGAAGTACTGTTTTTT.

The chain combines TRBV6-8 with TRBJ2-7, with TRBD1 matching over 7 bases. V was pared by 0 bases and J by 6 bases, with 8 bases of the junction left unmatched. Germline values: CDR1 MNHGY, CDR2 SAAAGT. There are 15 residues in the CDR3. CDR3 residues: CASSYSKGAGFEQYF. The CDR3, as DNA: TGTGCCAGCAGTTACTCGAAGGGGGCCGGCTTCGAGCAGTACTTC.

This clonotype has at least ten counts. V usage is TRBV6-1 and J usage is TRBJ1-5, with 7 bases identical to TRBD1. The germline V gene encodes CDR1 MNHNS and CDR2 SASEGT. The CDR3 spans 16 residues. V was clipped by 3 bases and J by 0 bases; unmatched bases: 5. The CDR3 region is CASSERGQNSNQPQHF. The DNA for the CDR3 is TGTGCCAGCAGTGAGCGGGGACAGAATAGCAATCAGCCCCAGCATTTT.

This clonotype was recorded at least ten times. The V call is TRBV7-2, the J call TRBJ2-4; 7 bases are shared with TRBD2. The CDR3 is 15 amino acids. The V gene's germline CDR1 is SGHTA and CDR2 FQGNSA. V was clipped by 1 base and J by 1 base; unmatched bases: 1. CDR3 sequence reads: CASSLDGGAKNIQYF. DNA of the CDR3: TGTGCCAGCAGCTTAGACGGGGGGGCCAAAAACATTCAGTACTTC.

Worth noting for this clonotype: This may come from a read error, since a much larger clone is one base off. This rearrangement joins TRBV7-3 to TRBJ1-6; D is undetermined. CDR1 and CDR2 from the germline V gene are SGHTA and FQGTGA. The CDR3 totals 15 residues. Here the CDR3 DNA reads TGTGTCAGCAGCGATCCGGGAGGCAATAATTCACCCCTCCACTTT. Amino acid sequence: CVSSDPGGNNSPLHF.

This clonotype has at least ten counts. The rearrangement links TRBV7-6 to TRBJ2-3, with D tentatively TRBD1 or TRBD2 (5 bases each). Germline V gives CDR1 SGHVS, CDR2 FNYEAQ. Trimming shortened V by 1 base and J by 7 bases, and 21 bases separated the two germline ends. This CDR3 is built from 17 residues. CDR3 DNA: TGTGCCAGCAGCTTAGGGGGTAGCCGGGACGGTACGAATACGCAGTATTTT. This codes for CASSLGGSRDGTNTQYF.

This clonotype occurred many times. The CDR3 spells CASSRLQTYEQYF. The CDR3 region has the DNA TGTGCCAGCAGCCGCCTTCAGACCTACGAGCAGTACTTC. This chain links TRBV7-2 with TRBJ2-7; D is uncertain. Germline V gene lookup returns CDR1 SGHTA and CDR2 FQGNSA. CDR3 length: 13 residues. V lost 5 bases, J lost 2 bases, and 10 bases lay in between.

This chain connects TRBV6-5 to TRBJ1-1; D uncertain. Germline loops: CDR1 MNHEY, CDR2 SVGAGI. V gave up 0 bases and J gave up 7 bases, with 24 bases separating them. The CDR3 consists of 18 residues. As DNA, the CDR3 is TGTGCCAGCAGTTACTCGATAGGGCGAACTCCGAACGGGTTTGAAGCTTTCTTT. Its translation: CASSYSIGRTPNGFEAFF.